This T cell receptor (beta chain) appears in the sequencing data of a study of T-cell reconstitution after alpha-beta-depleted transplantation in children. In this sample, this clonotype turned up a few times. Preparation of the TCRbeta library was carried out with unique molecular identifiers. TCRdb passed the PCR reads through MiXCR, listing each CDR3 protein once. In the table there are approximately 250,000 distinct CDR3 sequences, 7.5% to 10% of which are singletons. V lost 3 bases and J lost 5, with 13 bases in between. The CDR3 has 15 amino acids. CDR1 is MNHEY, CDR2 SMNVEV, per germline (reference sequence).

The TCR was taken from a human donor who donated a stem cell graft to a child with SCID. The V call is TRBV27, the J call TRBJ2-2, with unresolved D. The sequences come from PBMCs from the stem cell graft donor, collected from the stem cell graft. The CDR3 DNA reads as TGTGCCAGCAGTTTCATCACAGTAGGGACCGGGGAGCTGTTTTTT. Residues: CASSFITVGTGELFF.